Given below is one TCR beta chain in context. Its antigen is not identified. This specimen belongs to a study of T cell responses to AZD1222 COVID-19 vaccine. For the study at large: Second doses at about 4 or about 12 weeks were pooled. General study points: Seropositive AZD1222 recipients at baseline numbered only 6 or 7. Most donors were white British, females outnumbered males, and clonal diversity was possibly underestimated. The breadth and depth of Spike-specific TCRs increased once two AZD1222 doses had been given.

Repertoires were generated with immunoSEQ multiplex PCR, while TCRdb's copy carries only in-frame clones and drops some. The table includes about 120,000 clones, around nine tenths detected once. This receptor was identified in an adult in good health. Sample: peripheral blood, taken on day 0 of AZD1222 vaccination.

This CDR3 reads CASSESRGLYEQYF. In DNA form, the CDR3 reads TGCGCCAGCAGTGAGTCGCGGGGGCTTTACGAGCAGTACTTC. The genes are TRBV10-1 and TRBJ2-7; maybe TRBD2 (7 bases). Germline assignment: CDR1 WNHNN and CDR2 SYGVQD (reference sequence). The CDR3 has 14 residues. V was clipped by 0 bases and J by 4 bases, with 10 bases between them.